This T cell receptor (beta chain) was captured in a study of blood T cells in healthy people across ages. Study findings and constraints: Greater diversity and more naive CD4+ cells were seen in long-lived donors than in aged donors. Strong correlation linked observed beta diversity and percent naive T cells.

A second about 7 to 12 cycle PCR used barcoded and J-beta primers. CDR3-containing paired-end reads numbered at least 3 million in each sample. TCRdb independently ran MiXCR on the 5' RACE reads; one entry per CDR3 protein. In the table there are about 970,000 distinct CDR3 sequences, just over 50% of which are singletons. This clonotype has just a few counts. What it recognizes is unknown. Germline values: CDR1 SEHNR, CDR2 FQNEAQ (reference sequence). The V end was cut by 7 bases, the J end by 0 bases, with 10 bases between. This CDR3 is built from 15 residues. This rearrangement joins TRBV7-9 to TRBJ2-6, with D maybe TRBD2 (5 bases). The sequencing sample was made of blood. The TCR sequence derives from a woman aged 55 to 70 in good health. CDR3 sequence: CASNLATSGANVLTF. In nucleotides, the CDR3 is TGTGCCAGCAACCTAGCCACCTCTGGGGCCAACGTCCTGACTTTC.